This TCR beta chain was recorded in a study of T cell repertoires in aging, cancer and after chemotherapy. Looking at the study overall: Paired samples before and after chemotherapy came from glioblastoma patients receiving temozolomide-based therapy. Study findings and constraints: Compared with age-matched healthy donors, untreated hematological or solid cancer patients showed higher blood TCR clonality. Across the chemotherapy interval, each cancer cohort showed higher median generation probability, suggesting thymic rebound.

Peripheral blood genomic DNA, not sorted cells or RNA, was the template. This CDR3 is built from 13 residues. Germline CDR1 SGHRS, CDR2 YFSETQ. V was trimmed by 0 bases and J by 3 bases, leaving 7 bases between them. Turning to this clonotype: The antigen is unknown.

A mixed TRB-A/B primer pool amplified rearranged TRB by multiplex touch-down PCR. TCRdb fed the multiplex PCR reads into MiXCR, producing one record per CDR3 protein. The repertoire has over 1,000 distinct CDR3 sequences, roughly 33% of them found once; the top ten carry roughly 32%. This clonotype was obtained from a human donor with a solid tumor. The source material was blood. J is TRBJ2-7 and V is TRBV5-1; D is unresolved. DNA for the CDR3: TGCGCCAGCAGCTTGGGTCCGGGCTACGAGCAGTACTTC. This encodes CASSLGPGYEQYF.